This TCR beta chain comes out of a study of CD8+CD57+ T cells in acquired aplastic anemia. Study information: Average DNA yield from sorted CD4+ and CD8+ cells was around 3 ug.

In its sample, this clonotype was seen once. What it recognizes is unknown. Profiling that covered TCR beta VDJ and CDR3 relied on genomic DNA as its template. One entry per CDR3 protein results from TCRdb running MiXCR on the reads. Counted here are more than 150,000 distinct CDR3 sequences, 64% occurring once; the ten biggest clones make up about half. General study findings and limits: A set of about 28 CD8+ CDR3 sequences was shared between patients and controls, and these sequences appeared highly expressed in patients.

The sample taken for sequencing was sorted CD4+, CD8+, or CD8+CD57+ T cells (not recorded which) from PBMCs. The clonotype was recovered from a human donor with severe aplastic anemia or a healthy control (not recorded which).

CDR3 nucleotides: TGTGCCAGCAGCGTAGATGGGCAGAACACCGGGGAGCTGTTTTTT. This codes for CASSVDGQNTGELFF. The chain combines TRBV9 with TRBJ2-2, with D hard to call. The V gene lost 0 bases and the J gene lost 1 base, with 7 bases spanning the gap. Germline V CDR1 and CDR2: SGDLS, YYNGEE. CDR3 length: 15 amino acids.